This T cell receptor (beta chain) was captured in a study of control samples from healthy donors and cancer patients. This CDR3 contains 13 residues. V lost 2 bases and J lost 4, with 8 bases in between. The germline gives CDR1 SGHTA, CDR2 FQGTGA. The assay was immunoSEQ multiplex PCR, and TCRdb's table has in-frame clones only and misses some. The table lists roughly 140,000 clones, nearly 95% of them singletons. Material: blood. The TCR was taken from a man in his fifties or sixties in good health. The rearrangement links TRBV7-3 to TRBJ2-5; D uncertain. The CDR3 DNA follows: TGTGCCAGCAGCTTATTTCCAGGAGAGACCCAGTACTTC. Amino acid sequence: CASSLFPGETQYF.